Listed here are 32 T cell receptor beta chains from one sample, sequenced in a study of T cells in Graves' hyperthyroidism and ophthalmopathy. Amplified regions were TCR beta CDR3 sequences from RNA transcripts. Carried out on the TCR CDR3, a first-round RT-PCR used the HTBI primer set. One entry per CDR3 protein results from TCRdb running MiXCR on the multiplex PCR reads. The data contain about 610,000 distinct CDR3 sequences, roughly 14% of them singletons. Sequencing was done on a sample of blood. The origin of the receptors is a woman aged 40 to 55 with Graves' ophthalmopathy.

The V and J genes are TRBV30 and TRBJ2-7; D is uncertain. Looked up from germline, CDR1 is GTSNPN and CDR2 is SVGIG (reference sequence). The CDR3 runs 16 residues. The V and J ends lost 1 base and 1 base respectively, with 17 bases between them. The CDR3 spells CAWSAPRAFLSYEQYF. The CDR3 nucleotides read TGTGCCTGGAGTGCTCCGCGAGCTTTTCTGTCCTACGAGCAGTACTTC. Supplemented by reference TRBV30 and TRBJ2-7, the full variable domain reads SQTIHQWPATLVQPVGSPLSLECTVEGTSNPNLYWYRQAAGRGLQLLFYSVGIGQISSEVPQNLSASRPQDRQFILSSKKLLLSDSGFYLCAWSAPRAFLSYEQYFGPGTRLTVT.

This clonotype was counted many times. V gene TRBV28 combines with J gene TRBJ2-7; 7 bases align to TRBD2. V trimming: 5 bases; J trimming: 4 bases; junction bases outside the gene matches: 8. The CDR3 is 14 amino acids. The germline CDR1 and CDR2 sequences are MDHEN and SYDVKM. As DNA, the CDR3 is TGTGCCAGCAGTCCCAGCGGGAAAGAGTACGAGCAGTACTTC. Amino acid sequence: CASSPSGKEYEQYF.

The V and J genes are TRBV18 and TRBJ2-1; 11 bases are shared with TRBD2. Germline-derived CDR1 and CDR2 are KGHSH and LQKENI. V dropped 3 bases and J dropped 3; count of bases not matched to a gene: 7. This CDR3 has 17 residues. Here the CDR3 reads CASSPLAGGSGYNEQFF. The CDR3 bases are TGTGCCAGCTCACCGCTAGCGGGAGGTTCGGGCTACAATGAGCAGTTCTTC.

This clonotype has at least ten counts. This chain joins TRBV6-2 or TRBV6-3 and TRBJ2-7; D ambiguous. The ends were cut back, 2 bases at V and 2 bases at J, with 10 bases in the middle. CDR1 MNHEY and CDR2 SVGEGT come from the germline V gene. This CDR3 has 14 amino acids. As DNA, the CDR3 is TGTGCCAGCAGTTACACTGACGGAACCTACGAGCAGTACTTC. It codes for CASSYTDGTYEQYF.

There are many counts of this clonotype. J is TRBJ2-7 and V is TRBV12-3 or TRBV12-4, with TRBD1 as a possible D gene (5 bases). V lost 6 bases, J lost 2 bases, and 14 bases lay in between. The CDR3 totals 14 residues. The CDR3 region is CASRPGHSTYEQYF. CDR3 coding DNA: TGTGCCAGCAGGCCCGGACATTCCACCTACGAGCAGTACTTC.

This clonotype was counted a few times. The chain carries TRBV6-2 or TRBV6-3 and TRBJ2-5, with 9 bases matching TRBD2. The CDR3 spans 18 residues. From germline, CDR1 is MNHEY and CDR2 SVGEGT. V lost 2 bases, J lost 0 bases, and 10 bases stayed unmatched. The CDR3 bases are TGTGCCAGCAGTTACGACCCAAGACTAGCGGAGAACCAAGAGACCCAGTACTTC. Amino acid sequence: CASSYDPRLAENQETQYF.

The chain uses TRBV7-9 and TRBJ2-7; TRBD2 might be the D (6 bases). V was cut by 4 bases and J by 4 bases, with 17 bases left in between. The CDR3 is 15 residues long. Germline loops: CDR1 SEHNR, CDR2 FQNEAQ (reference sequence). In DNA, the CDR3 is TGTGCCAGCAGCTGGCCGGACGGGGGTAGGTACGAGCAGTACTTC. The encoded protein is CASSWPDGGRYEQYF.

This sequence joins TRBV29-1 and TRBJ2-5, with no clear D. Germline CDR1 and CDR2: SQVTM and ANQGSEA. V was shortened by 0 bases and J by 4 bases, with 9 bases between the two germline ends. The CDR3 runs to 13 residues. The CDR3 loop reads CSVEDQLTETQYF. In DNA, the CDR3 is TGCAGCGTTGAAGATCAACTAACAGAGACCCAGTACTTC.

Ten or more counts support this clonotype. The chain recombines TRBV6-5 with TRBJ2-7, with D perhaps matching TRBD2 (6 bases). CDR3 length: 15 residues. Trimming removed 3 bases at V and 2 bases at J, with 14 bases between. Germline CDR1 and CDR2: MNHEY and SVGAGI. As DNA, the CDR3 is TGTGCCAGCAGTTATGAGGGTGGAGGGGCCTACGAGCAGTACTTC. Translation: CASSYEGGGAYEQYF.

The table lists this clonotype with many counts. This chain uses TRBV11-2 with TRBJ2-7; TRBD2 matches at 10 bases. The CDR3 runs 13 residues. Losses at the gene ends were 7 bases for V and 3 bases for J; bases not matched to a gene: 3. Per germline, CDR1 SGHAT and CDR2 FQNNGV. CDR3 amino acids: CASISGRGYEQYF. DNA for the CDR3: TGTGCCAGCATCAGCGGGAGGGGCTACGAGCAGTACTTC.

This clonotype was picked up many times. The chain employs TRBV19 and TRBJ1-2, with 7 bases fitting TRBD1. The CDR3 has 13 residues. CDR1 LNHDA and CDR2 SQIVND come from the germline V gene (reference sequence). The V gene end was trimmed by 8 bases and the J gene end by 2 bases; junction bases not matched to a gene: 5. CDR3 nucleotide sequence: TGTGCCAGTGACCCACAGGGGAACTATGGCTACACCTTC. This codes for CASDPQGNYGYTF. Together with reference TRBV19 and TRBJ1-2, the CDR3 gives the full variable domain: DGGITQSPKYLFRKEGQNVTLSCEQNLNHDAMYWYRQDPGQGLRLIYYSQIVNDFQKGDIAEGYSVSREKKESFPLTVTSAQKNPTAFYLCASDPQGNYGYTFGSGTRLTVV.

This clonotype was seen at least ten times. The rearrangement links TRBV12-3 or TRBV12-4 to TRBJ1-1; the D gene is possibly TRBD1 (5 bases). Trimming cost V 0 bases and J 11 bases, with 10 bases left between them. CDR3 size: 12 residues. The CDR3 coding sequence is TGTGCCAGCAGTTTAGCAGGGACTACGGCTTTCTTT. It yields the protein CASSLAGTTAFF.

This clonotype was seen ten or more times. This chain uses TRBV2 with TRBJ2-5; TRBD1 matches 8 bases. Germline V gene lookup returns CDR1 SNHLY and CDR2 FYNNEI. The trim removed 3 bases at V and 4 bases at J, leaving 10 bases unmatched. The CDR3 loop spans 16 amino acids. CDR3 protein: CASSDQGAGIGETQYF. The CDR3 bases are TGTGCCAGCAGTGATCAGGGGGCAGGAATTGGAGAGACCCAGTACTTC.

Ten or more counts support this clonotype. This chain connects TRBV29-1 to TRBJ1-1; no clear D. Germline values: CDR1 SQVTM, CDR2 ANQGSEA. V dropped 6 bases and J dropped 4 bases, with 12 bases sitting between them. CDR3 length: 12 amino acids. The DNA for the CDR3 is TGCAGCGTGCTCCGCGAGGGCACTGAAGCTTTCTTT. Its protein product is CSVLREGTEAFF.

This clonotype was found many times. The chain employs TRBV6-1 and TRBJ2-7, with TRBD1 as a possible D gene (6 bases). The germline gives CDR1 MNHNS, CDR2 SASEGT. V shed 4 bases and J shed 6 bases, with 19 bases lying between them. The CDR3 has 15 amino acids. The CDR3 spells CASSVLAGARAEQYF. The DNA for the CDR3 is TGTGCCAGCAGTGTCCTCGCAGGGGCGAGGGCCGAGCAGTACTTC.

This clonotype was seen a handful of times. As DNA, the CDR3 is TGCGCCAGCAGCCATAGAGAAGGAACTCTCTACGAGCAGTACTTC. This codes for CASSHREGTLYEQYF. This sequence joins TRBV4-1 and TRBJ2-7, with unresolved D. Germline V CDR1 and CDR2: MGHRA, YSYEKL. Deletions cut 3 bases from V and 3 bases from J, with 15 bases between. CDR3 length equals 15 residues.

This clonotype was observed many times. The chain combines TRBV7-2 with TRBJ2-7, with D perhaps TRBD2 (6 bases). The germline CDR1 and CDR2 sequences are SGHTA and FQGNSA. The CDR3 is 14 residues long. Trimming stripped 4 bases from V and 0 bases from J, with 10 bases between. Here the CDR3 reads CASSSDGSSYEQYF. CDR3 DNA sequence: TGTGCCAGCAGCTCGGACGGGAGCTCCTACGAGCAGTACTTC.

This clonotype appeared many times. The chain employs TRBV12-3 or TRBV12-4 and TRBJ1-1; 7 nucleotides match TRBD1. This CDR3 spans 13 amino acids. The V segment lost 7 bases and the J segment 2 bases; nucleotides outside the gene matches: 4. CDR3 amino acids: CASTGTANTEAFF. The DNA for the CDR3 is TGTGCCAGCACCGGGACAGCTAACACTGAAGCTTTCTTT.

This clonotype was picked up many times. Here the CDR3 reads CASRATSGSRQETQYF. Here the CDR3 DNA reads TGTGCCAGCAGGGCAACTAGCGGGAGTCGGCAAGAGACCCAGTACTTC. This chain connects TRBV28 to TRBJ2-5; 11 bases are shared with TRBD2. After removal of 6 bases from V and 2 bases from J, the junction contained 8 bases not matched to a gene. This CDR3 comprises 16 residues. Per germline, CDR1 MDHEN and CDR2 SYDVKM.

This clonotype was counted at least ten times. This sequence joins TRBV30 and TRBJ2-7, with D unclear. Germline-derived CDR1 and CDR2 are GTSNPN and SVGIG (reference sequence). Deletions cut 3 bases from V and 4 bases from J, with 7 bases between. This CDR3 is built from 11 residues. In DNA form, the CDR3 reads TGTGCCTGGAGCCCCTCTTACGAGCAGTACTTC. Amino acid sequence: CAWSPSYEQYF. The whole variable domain, filled in from reference TRBV30 and TRBJ2-7, reads SQTIHQWPATLVQPVGSPLSLECTVEGTSNPNLYWYRQAAGRGLQLLFYSVGIGQISSEVPQNLSASRPQDRQFILSSKKLLLSDSGFYLCAWSPSYEQYFGPGTRLTVT.

This clonotype was seen many times. CDR3 residues: CASSLEQGYEQYF. In DNA, the CDR3 is TGTGCCAGCAGTTTAGAGCAGGGGTACGAGCAGTACTTC. This chain connects TRBV12-3 or TRBV12-4 to TRBJ2-7; D possibly corresponds to TRBD1 (6 bases). The CDR3 sequence is 13 residues long. Trimming stripped 1 base from V and 4 bases from J, with 8 bases between.

V usage is TRBV10-1 and J usage is TRBJ2-5, with 13 bases fitting TRBD2. Germline V gives CDR1 WNHNN, CDR2 SYGVQD (reference sequence). V trimming: 0 bases; J trimming: 3 bases; junction bases outside the gene matches: 4. The CDR3 has 17 amino acids. Written as DNA, the CDR3 is TGCGCCAGCAGTGAGTCGACGGGACTAGCGGGGAAAGAGACCCAGTACTTC. Translating it yields CASSESTGLAGKETQYF.

This clonotype occurred a few times. The rearrangement joins TRBV6-5 to TRBJ2-5; 12 nucleotides agree with TRBD1. J lost 5 bases, V lost 5 bases, and 9 bases had no gene match. The CDR3 length is 16 residues. CDR1 and CDR2 (germline): MNHEY, SVGAGI. CDR3 region: CASSNGDRGRRETQYF. CDR3 bases: TGTGCCAGCAGTAACGGGGACAGGGGGCGCCGGGAGACCCAGTACTTC.

On this clonotype itself: This may stem from a read error, because a much larger clone lies one nucleotide away. The CDR3 does not close with the conserved phenylalanine or tryptophan, likely indicating a read error. In nucleotides, the CDR3 is TGTGCCAGCAGTTATAGGGCCGGAGACGAGCAGTACCTC. Translating it yields CASSYRAGDEQYL. V gene TRBV6-5 combines with J gene TRBJ2-7; no clear D gene. This CDR3 is built from 13 residues. V dropped 3 bases and J dropped 5 bases, with 11 bases sitting between them. The V gene's germline CDR1 is MNHEY and CDR2 SVGAGI.

The chain couples TRBV30 to TRBJ2-7, with D tentatively TRBD1 or TRBD2 (6 bases each). The CDR3 loop spans 13 amino acids. CDR1 is GTSNPN and CDR2 is SVGIG in the germline V gene (reference sequence). Trimming pared 5 bases from V and 3 bases from J, leaving 14 bases between. In DNA form, the CDR3 reads TGTGCCTGGGCGGGACACCCACGCTACGAGCAGTACTTC. Translated: CAWAGHPRYEQYF. Full variable domain (missing parts from reference TRBV30 and TRBJ2-7): SQTIHQWPATLVQPVGSPLSLECTVEGTSNPNLYWYRQAAGRGLQLLFYSVGIGQISSEVPQNLSASRPQDRQFILSSKKLLLSDSGFYLCAWAGHPRYEQYFGPGTRLTVT.

This clonotype was observed many times. The V and J genes are TRBV7-2 and TRBJ2-7, with no clear D. Between the trimmed V and J ends, which lost 1 base and 6 bases, there was a span of 10 bases. This CDR3 spans 13 amino acids. CDR1 SGHTA and CDR2 FQGNSA come from the germline V gene. CDR3 nucleotides: TGTGCCAGCAGCTTAGAGGTAGTGGGCGAGCAGTACTTC. It is translated as CASSLEVVGEQYF.

Many counts were recorded for this clonotype. The chain links TRBV12-5 to TRBJ2-7; D is possibly TRBD2 (6 bases). Per germline, CDR1 LGHNT and CDR2 FRNRAP. This CDR3 contains 12 residues. V was cut by 5 bases and J by 7 bases, with 12 bases left in between. CDR3 sequence: CASGTGLLEQYF. For the CDR3, the DNA is TGTGCTAGTGGTACGGGACTCTTGGAGCAGTACTTC.

This clonotype was seen ten or more times. A single base separates this from a much larger clone, so it may be a read error. The chain employs TRBV6-1 and TRBJ2-5; TRBD1 matches at 8 bases. This CDR3 contains 13 residues. The ends lost 6 bases at V and 3 bases at J; junction bases unmatched: 3. CDR1 is MNHNS, CDR2 SASEGT, per germline. The CDR3, as DNA: TGTGCCAGCAGAAAGACAGGGGAAGAGACCCAGTACTTC. The encoded protein is CASRKTGEETQYF.

In this sample, this clonotype turned up many times. The chain recombines TRBV13 with TRBJ1-1; no definite D call. Germline V gives CDR1 PRHDT, CDR2 FYEKMQ (reference sequence). The CDR3 covers 14 residues. Trimming removed 5 bases at V and 8 bases at J, with 18 bases between. The CDR3 DNA follows: TGTGCCAGCAGCCCTAACGTGGACGCCCCCGAAGCTTTCTTT. Its translation: CASSPNVDAPEAFF.

In its sample, this clonotype was seen many times. The chain links TRBV6-1 to TRBJ1-1, with TRBD1 as a possible D gene (5 bases). Looked up from germline, CDR1 is MNHNS and CDR2 is SASEGT. The V and J ends lost 2 bases and 3 bases respectively, with 16 bases between them. There are 16 residues in the CDR3. CDR3 residues: CASSENNRGLHTEAFF. DNA for the CDR3: TGTGCCAGCAGTGAAAATAACCGGGGCTTGCACACTGAAGCTTTCTTT.

This clonotype was seen many times. The chain carries TRBV28 and TRBJ1-5; D not certain. Trimming removed 3 bases at V and 7 bases at J, with 7 bases between. Germline lookup yields CDR1 MDHEN and CDR2 SYDVKM. This CDR3 region has 12 residues. CDR3 in amino acids: CASSLRVQPQHF. CDR3 DNA sequence: TGTGCCAGCAGTTTGAGAGTCCAGCCCCAGCATTTT.

There are many counts of this clonotype. The chain combines TRBV5-1 with TRBJ2-7; D may match TRBD1 or TRBD2 (5 bases each). Germline-derived CDR1 and CDR2 are SGHRS and YFSETQ. This CDR3 contains 14 residues. Trimming cost V 3 bases and J 0 bases, with 10 bases left between them. CDR3: CASSSAGTSYEQYF. CDR3 bases: TGCGCCAGCAGCTCCGCTGGGACCTCCTACGAGCAGTACTTC.